The present TCR beta chain was sequenced within a study of blood T cells in healthy people across ages. Study-level background: Capturing about one barcoded beta molecule per two T cells was achieved by template switching.

In the case of this clonotype: The antigen is undetermined. A much larger clone is a single base away; this may be a read error.

Combining a sample-barcoded 5' primer with a J-beta primer mix, a second PCR ran for roughly 6 to 11 cycles. TCRdb analysed the 5' RACE reads with MiXCR anew, one entry per CDR3 protein. The table has around 1.5 million distinct CDR3 sequences, 34% seen once. Study-level results: Researchers judged that diversity estimates from one million T cells fell short of true values. The study could not conclusively compare naive and antigen-experienced cells, given its unsorted PBMCs.

Per germline, CDR1 SGHDT and CDR2 YYEEEE. This CDR3 has 16 amino acids. Unmatched junction bases numbered 5, after V lost 3 bases and J lost 0 bases. Sequenced input: blood. The TCR was taken from a young woman in good health. The genes are TRBV5-6 and TRBJ2-7, with 11 positions matching TRBD1. In DNA, the CDR3 is TGTGCCAGCAGCTCGGCCGGGACAGGGGGCTCCTACGAGCAGTACTTC. The encoded protein is CASSSAGTGGSYEQYF.